Listed below are T cell receptor beta chains from one sample, sequenced in a study of CD8 T cell repertoires and HIV-1 epitope variants. These receptors have no known antigen. Assay used: immunoSEQ multiplex PCR; TCRdb lists only in-frame clones, some missing. The table has roughly 5,300 clones, approximately 70% seen once. Sequenced material: cultured CD8+ T cells derived from PBMCs. Receptors were obtained from a male donor with HIV. CDR3s include the opening cysteine and the closing phenylalanine or tryptophan. A D gene is named only where the DNA matches it firmly. Expanded clones get a size class; other rows say once, few or many, or leave the size out.

DNA,CDR3,D,size,V,length,J
TGTGCCAGCAGCCAAGATCTAGTGGGAGGGAAGAGAGAGCAGTTCTTC,CASSQDLVGGKREQFF,TRBD2,.,TRBV4-2,16,TRBJ2-1
TGTGCCAGCAGCACACCCCGGGACAGGGAGATTCAGTACTTC,CASSTPRDREIQYF,TRBD1,.,TRBV9,14,TRBJ2-4
TGTGCCACCAGCAGAGATCTTGGGAGTTATAATTCACCCCTCCACTTT,CATSRDLGSYNSPLHF,.,.,TRBV15,16,TRBJ1-6
TGCGCCAGCAGCCGGGGCGAGGACAGCTACAATGAGCAGTTCTTC,CASSRGEDSYNEQFF,.,.,TRBV4-1,15,TRBJ2-1
TGTGCCAGCAGCTTAGGGACATTGAGCTCCTACGAGCAGTACTTC,CASSLGTLSSYEQYF,.,few,TRBV7-2,15,TRBJ2-7
TGTGCCAGCAGAGCGGGGACTCAGCCCCAGCATTTT,CASRAGTQPQHF,.,large,TRBV7-9,12,TRBJ1-5
TGCGCCAGCAGCTTGGCCTTCTCTGGGTCGAACACTGAAGCTTTCTTT,CASSLAFSGSNTEAFF,.,.,TRBV5-1,16,TRBJ1-1
.,CASSTSGLAGVLGTDTQYF,.,.,TRBV28,19,TRBJ2-3
TGTGCCAGTAGCATAGAACCGACAGGGGGAGCCCCTACCCACTTATATGGCTACACCTTC,CASSIEPTGGAPTHLYGYTF,TRBD1,.,TRBV19,20,TRBJ1-2
TGTGCCAGTAGTATCTCACGGACAGGGGGGGAGACCCAGTACTTC,CASSISRTGGETQYF,TRBD1,.,TRBV19,15,TRBJ2-5
TGTGCCAGCAGCTTAAGGGCAGGGAGTTGGGAAGATACGCAGTATTTT,CASSLRAGSWEDTQYF,.,.,TRBV7-3,16,TRBJ2-3
TGTGCCAGTACGGGACCCGGGCCCTCCTACGAGCAGTACTTC,CASTGPGPSYEQYF,.,.,TRBV19,14,TRBJ2-7
TGCGCCAGCAGCCAACTACAGGGTAATGAGCAGTTCTTC,CASSQLQGNEQFF,.,.,TRBV4-3,13,TRBJ2-1
TGTGCCAGCATCACGTCGGGGGTGGAGGACACTGAAGCTTTCTTT,CASITSGVEDTEAFF,.,.,TRBV11-3,15,TRBJ1-1
TGTGCCAGCAGCGAGGAGGGGGGGTGGACAGGGTCGGTCACAGATACGCAGTATTTT,CASSEEGGWTGSVTDTQYF,.,.,TRBV9,19,TRBJ2-3
TGTGCCAGCAGGATACAGGGGGAATTTGACACTGAAGCTTTCTTT,CASRIQGEFDTEAFF,TRBD1,.,TRBV6-5,15,TRBJ1-1
TGTGCCAGCAGCTTTAACCTCGACGGCTATGAGCAGTTCTTC,CASSFNLDGYEQFF,.,few,TRBV5-6,14,TRBJ2-1
TGTGCCATCAGTGAGTCGACGGGCCTTTCTTCCACAGATACGCAGTATTTT,CAISESTGLSSTDTQYF,.,few,TRBV10-3,17,TRBJ2-3
TGTGCCAGCAGGACAGGGTACAATCAGGGCACCAATGAGCAGTTCTTC,CASRTGYNQGTNEQFF,TRBD1,.,TRBV28,16,TRBJ2-1
TGCGCCAGCAGCCAAGATGGGGGGCTCAGTGAAGCTTTCTTT,CASSQDGGLSEAFF,.,.,TRBV4-3,14,TRBJ1-1
TGTGCCAGCAGTGTAGGAGCGGGGGGGCGAGACACCGGGGAGCTGCTTTTT,CASSVGAGGRDTGELLF,TRBD2,.,TRBV2,17,TRBJ2-2
TGTGCCAGCAGTGAAGTGGGACTGCAGAACACCGGGGAGCTGTTTTTT,CASSEVGLQNTGELFF,.,few,TRBV25-1,16,TRBJ2-2
TGTGCCAGCAGCTTACGAGCGGGCGAGCAGTACTTC,CASSLRAGEQYF,.,few,TRBV7-2,12,TRBJ2-7
TGTGCCAGCAGCGATTGGACAGGGGGCAACGAGCAGTACTTC,CASSDWTGGNEQYF,TRBD1,once,TRBV9,14,TRBJ2-7
TGTGCCAGCAGCCCCGATGAGGGAGGCTACACCTTC,CASSPDEGGYTF,.,.,TRBV11-2,12,TRBJ1-2
TGCGCCAGCAGCCAAGATCTGATGGCAGATGGGGGTGCAACTAATGAAAAACTGTTTTTT,CASSQDLMADGGATNEKLFF,.,.,TRBV4-3,20,TRBJ1-4